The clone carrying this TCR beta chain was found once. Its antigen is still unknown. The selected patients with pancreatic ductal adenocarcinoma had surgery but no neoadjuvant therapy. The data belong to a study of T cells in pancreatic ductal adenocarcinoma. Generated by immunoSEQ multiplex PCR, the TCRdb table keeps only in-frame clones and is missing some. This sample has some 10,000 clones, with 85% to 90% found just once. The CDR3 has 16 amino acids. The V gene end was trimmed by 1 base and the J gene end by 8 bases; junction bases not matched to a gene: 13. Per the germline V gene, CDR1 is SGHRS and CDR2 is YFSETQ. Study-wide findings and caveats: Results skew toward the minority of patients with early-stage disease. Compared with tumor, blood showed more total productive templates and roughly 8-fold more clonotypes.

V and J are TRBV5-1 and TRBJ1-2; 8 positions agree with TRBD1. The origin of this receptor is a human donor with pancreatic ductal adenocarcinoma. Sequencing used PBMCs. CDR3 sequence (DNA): TGCGCCAGCAGCTTGTCGACGACAGGGGCCATGGGGGGCTACACCTTC. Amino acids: CASSLSTTGAMGGYTF.